Reported below is one TCR beta chain. Its target is unknown. The CDR3 has 14 amino acids. Unmatched junction bases numbered 4, after V lost 1 base and J lost 5 bases. The germline gives CDR1 SGHTA, CDR2 FQGNSA. This entry belongs to a study of cytomegalovirus exposure and HLA in healthy donors. About the study: In terms of ancestry, the Caucasian-associated cluster contained 81% of the approximately 400 genotyped donors.

Healthy people donating bone marrow made up the donors. Points from the study as a whole: Analyses of presence and absence presupposed an approximately uniform sequencing depth across donors. It has been reported that TCR beta sequences accurately predicted the HLA-A and HLA-B alleles of most subjects.

The PCR made use of 60 Vbeta and 13 Jbeta primers. Profiling relied on immunoSEQ multiplex PCR, and the TCRdb table lists in-frame clones only, not all of them. The sample has 60,000 to 80,000 clones; less than 65% are singletons. The specimen was PBMCs. The chain links TRBV7-2 to TRBJ1-1, with 7 bases matching TRBD1. This sequence was found in a young man in good health and CMV-seronegative. CDR3 in amino acids: CASSLEMTGTEAFF. The CDR3 DNA reads TGTGCCAGCAGCTTAGAAATGACAGGGACTGAAGCTTTCTTT.